The 2 T cell receptor beta chains given below trace back to one sample, sequenced in a study of vaccination and CD4 T cells after COVID-19 (dated by TCRdb to 2022 to 2024). No antigen has been identified for these receptors. The method was PCR. TCRdb records Illumina iSeq 100 as the sequencer. DNA from cultured CD4+ T cells underwent TCR sequencing with the Oncomine TCR Beta short-read assay at the Johns Hopkins FTIC core. In-frame beta chains were kept once TCRdb had trimmed the public reads at Q25 with fastp and called clones with MiXCR. Records with the same CDR3 protein are collapsed into one entry carrying the most frequent genes and DNA. The sample contains about 17,000 distinct CDR3 sequences, around 70% of them found a single time. The top ten clones comprise approximately 16% of the sample. The treatment or condition label, as the study defines it: approximately 9-day PBMC culture with coronavirus spike peptide pools or control peptides (ViraFEST assay).

Sequencing input: CD4+ T cells from blood, cultured in vitro. The receptors come from a human donor who had recovered from COVID-19.

The chain combines TRBV11-2 with TRBJ2-2; no clear D gene. The germline V and J ends were trimmed by 5 bases and 8 bases, with 12 bases remaining between them. The CDR3 extends over 13 amino acids. Germline V CDR1 and CDR2: SGHAT, FQNNGV. The CDR3 is CASSLNPRGELFF. CDR3 bases: TGTGCCAGCAGCCTAAATCCCCGGGGGGAGCTGTTTTTT.

In this sample, this clonotype turned up a few times. This chain connects TRBV20-1 to TRBJ1-6; D gene ambiguous. The germline V gene encodes CDR1 DFQATT and CDR2 SNEGSKA (reference sequence). V was clipped by 6 bases and J by 7 bases, with 16 bases between them. The CDR3 contains 14 residues. CDR3 bases: TGCAGTGCGCGGAAGACTGTGCTAAATTCACCCCTCCACTTT. This gives the protein CSARKTVLNSPLHF.